The 8 T cell receptor beta chains listed next were all sequenced from one sample in a study of shared clonotypes between healthy human individuals. TCRdb's copy holds only in-frame clones and misses some; the assay was immunoSEQ multiplex PCR. Among around 600,000 clones listed, around 97% were seen once. Source material: naive CD4+ T cells sorted from blood. Indicated subset: CD45RA+ positively selected. Every receptor here comes from a woman in her twenties or thirties in good health.

The chain uses TRBV25-1 and TRBJ2-5; D uncertain. The tail of the sequence fits TRBJ2-7 better, so the J call may be wrong. This CDR3 is built from 15 residues. The germline V gene has CDR1 MGHDK and CDR2 SYGVNS. As DNA, the CDR3 is TGTGCCAGCAGTGAGCAGGCAGGACCACCCTTCGAGCAGTACTTC. This codes for CASSEQAGPPFEQYF.

The chain joins TRBV5-4 to TRBJ2-7; TRBD1 matches 9 bases. Germline V gene lookup returns CDR1 SGHNT and CDR2 YYREEE (reference sequence). This CDR3 region has 14 residues. The V and J ends lost 0 bases and 4 bases, in that order; junction bases with no gene match: 2. This chain's CDR3 is CASSLAGQGYEQYF. As DNA, the CDR3 is TGTGCCAGCAGCTTGGCGGGACAGGGATACGAGCAGTACTTC.

Worth noting for this clone: At one of its ends the junction is not consistent with the germline gene, which may arise from a read error. V and J are TRBV7-9 and TRBJ2-5, with D uncertain. The germline V gene encodes CDR1 SEHNR and CDR2 FQNEAQ (reference sequence). CDR3 size: 12 residues. CDR3 protein: CASTLLQETQYF. CDR3 in DNA: TGTGCCAGCACCTTACTTCAAGAGACCCAGTACTTC.

The chain combines TRBV2 with TRBJ2-2, with a possible D match to TRBD1 (6 bases). The V gene lost 7 bases and the J gene lost 1 base, with 16 bases spanning the gap. The germline V gene encodes CDR1 SNHLY and CDR2 FYNNEI. The CDR3 is made up of 16 amino acids. CDR3 in amino acids: CASTGQWTQNTGELFF. In DNA, the CDR3 is TGTGCCAGCACCGGACAGTGGACACAGAACACCGGGGAGCTGTTTTTT.

This clone has just one count. The gene calls are TRBV6-5 and TRBJ1-1; no firm D call. V lost 0 bases and J lost 5, with 16 bases in between. Germline lookup yields CDR1 MNHEY and CDR2 SVGAGI. The CDR3 consists of 16 residues. The CDR3 loop is CASSYSNIGPGTEAFF. CDR3 nucleotides: TGTGCCAGCAGTTACTCGAATATCGGACCGGGGACTGAAGCTTTCTTT.

The chain links TRBV5-1 to TRBJ1-4; 10 bases map to TRBD1. Trimming at V came to 0 bases and at J to 7 bases, leaving 6 bases not matched to a gene. Looked up from germline, CDR1 is SGHRS and CDR2 is YFSETQ. The CDR3 totals 16 residues. This CDR3 reads CASSLEGQGGFEKLFF. CDR3 in DNA: TGCGCCAGCAGCTTGGAAGGACAGGGGGGATTTGAAAAACTGTTTTTT.

The gene calls are TRBV28 and TRBJ2-5; the D call may be TRBD1 or TRBD2 (6 bases each). Germline CDR1 MDHEN, CDR2 SYDVKM. This CDR3 is 14 amino acids long. Trimming took off 8 bases at V and 5 bases at J, with 18 bases between the two ends. The CDR3 region has the DNA TGTGCCAGCGGGGGGTTCAGGGGAGTCGAGACCCAGTACTTC. It translates to CASGGFRGVETQYF.

The chain carries TRBV4-1 and TRBJ2-4; D is unresolved. The germline V gene has CDR1 MGHRA and CDR2 YSYEKL. The CDR3 length is 17 residues. The V end was cut by 0 bases, the J end by 2 bases, with 14 bases between. The CDR3 DNA is TGCGCCAGCAGCCAAGAGCCGAGCAGGAGATCCAAAAACATTCAGTACTTC. Translating gives CASSQEPSRRSKNIQYF.